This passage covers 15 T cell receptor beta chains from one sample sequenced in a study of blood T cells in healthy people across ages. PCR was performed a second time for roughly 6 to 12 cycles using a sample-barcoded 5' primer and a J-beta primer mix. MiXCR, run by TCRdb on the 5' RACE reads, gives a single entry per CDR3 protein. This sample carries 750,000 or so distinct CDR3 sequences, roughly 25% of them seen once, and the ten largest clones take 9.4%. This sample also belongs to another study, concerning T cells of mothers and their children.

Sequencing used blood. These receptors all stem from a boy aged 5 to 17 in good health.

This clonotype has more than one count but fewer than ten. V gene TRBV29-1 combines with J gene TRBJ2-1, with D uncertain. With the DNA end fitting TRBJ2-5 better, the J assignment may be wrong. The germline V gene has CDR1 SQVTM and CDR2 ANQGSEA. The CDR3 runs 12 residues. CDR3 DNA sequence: TGCAGCGCCCCGTCTACTCAAGAGACCCAGTACTTC. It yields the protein CSAPSTQETQYF.

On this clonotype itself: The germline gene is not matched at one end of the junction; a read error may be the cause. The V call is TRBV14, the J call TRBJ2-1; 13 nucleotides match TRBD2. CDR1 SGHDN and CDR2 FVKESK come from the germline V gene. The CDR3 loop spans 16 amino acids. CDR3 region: CASSPRTSGGYNEQSF. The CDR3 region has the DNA TGTGCCAGCAGCCCCCGGACTAGCGGGGGATACAATGAGCAGTCCTTC.

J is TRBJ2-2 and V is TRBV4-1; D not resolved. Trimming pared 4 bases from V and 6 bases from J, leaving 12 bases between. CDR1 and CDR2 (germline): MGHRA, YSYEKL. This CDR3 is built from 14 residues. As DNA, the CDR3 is TGCGCCAGCAGCCTCCTTGGATCGGCCGGGGAGCTGTTTTTT. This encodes CASSLLGSAGELFF.

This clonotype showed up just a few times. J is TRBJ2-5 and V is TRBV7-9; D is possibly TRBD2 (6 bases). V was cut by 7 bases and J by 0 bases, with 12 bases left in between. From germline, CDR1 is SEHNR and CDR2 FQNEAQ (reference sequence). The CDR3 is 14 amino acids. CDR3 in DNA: TGTGCCAGCACCCGGGCGGGGAACCAAGAGACCCAGTACTTC. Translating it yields CASTRAGNQETQYF.

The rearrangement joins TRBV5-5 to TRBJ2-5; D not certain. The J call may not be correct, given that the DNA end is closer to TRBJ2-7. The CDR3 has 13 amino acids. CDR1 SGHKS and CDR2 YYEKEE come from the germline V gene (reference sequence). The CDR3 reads CASSPETFYEQYF. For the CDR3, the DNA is TGTGCCAGCAGCCCTGAAACCTTTTACGAGCAGTACTTC.

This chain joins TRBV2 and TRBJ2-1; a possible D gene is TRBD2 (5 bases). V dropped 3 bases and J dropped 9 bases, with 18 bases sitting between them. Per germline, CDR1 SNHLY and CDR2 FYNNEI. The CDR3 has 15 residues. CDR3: CASSDPNKDLSEQFF. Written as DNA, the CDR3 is TGTGCCAGCAGTGACCCAAATAAGGACTTAAGTGAGCAGTTCTTC. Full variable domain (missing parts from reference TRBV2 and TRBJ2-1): EPEVTQTPSHQVTQMGQEVILRCVPISNHLYFYWYRQILGQKVEFLVSFYNNEISEKSEIFDDQFSVERPDGSNFTLKIRSTKLEDSAMYFCASSDPNKDLSEQFFGPGTRLTVL.

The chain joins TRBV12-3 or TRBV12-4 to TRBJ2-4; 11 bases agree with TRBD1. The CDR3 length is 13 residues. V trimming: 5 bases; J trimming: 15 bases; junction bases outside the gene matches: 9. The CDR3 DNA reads TGTGCCAGCAGTCGTGGACAGGGGGCATCGGGGTACTTC. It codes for CASSRGQGASGYF.

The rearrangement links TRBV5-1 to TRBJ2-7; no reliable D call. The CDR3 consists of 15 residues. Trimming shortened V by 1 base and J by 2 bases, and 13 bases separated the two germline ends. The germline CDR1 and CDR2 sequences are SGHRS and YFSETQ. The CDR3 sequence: CASSLFSGPTYEQYF. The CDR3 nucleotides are TGCGCCAGCAGCTTGTTCTCCGGGCCGACCTACGAGCAGTACTTC. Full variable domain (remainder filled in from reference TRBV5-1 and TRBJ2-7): KAGVTQTPRYLIKTRGQQVTLSCSPISGHRSVSWYQQTPGQGLQFLFEYFSETQRNKGNFPGRFSGRQFSNSRSEMNVSTLELGDSALYLCASSLFSGPTYEQYFGPGTRLTVT.

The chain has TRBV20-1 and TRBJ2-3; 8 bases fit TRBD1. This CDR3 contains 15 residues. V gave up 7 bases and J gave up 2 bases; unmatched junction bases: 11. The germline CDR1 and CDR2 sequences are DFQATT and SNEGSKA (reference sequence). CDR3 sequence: CSVPAGTGFTDTQYF. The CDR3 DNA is TGCAGTGTCCCAGCCGGGACAGGATTCACAGATACGCAGTATTTT.

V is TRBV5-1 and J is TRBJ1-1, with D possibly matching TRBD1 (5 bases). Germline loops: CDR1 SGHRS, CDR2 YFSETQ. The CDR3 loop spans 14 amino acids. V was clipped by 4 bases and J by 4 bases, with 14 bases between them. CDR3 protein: CASSPEGPRTEAFF. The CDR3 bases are TGCGCCAGCAGCCCGGAGGGGCCTCGCACTGAAGCTTTCTTT.

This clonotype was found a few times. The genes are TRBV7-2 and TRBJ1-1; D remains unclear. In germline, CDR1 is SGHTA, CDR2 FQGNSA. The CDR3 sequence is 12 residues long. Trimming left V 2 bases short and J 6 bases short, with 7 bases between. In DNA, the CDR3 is TGTGCCAGCAGCTTATTGCGTCCTGAAGCTTTCTTT. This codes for CASSLLRPEAFF.

The CDR3 nucleotides are TGCGCCAGCAGCCAAGAGGGGAGCGTTGAGACCCAGTACTTC. This codes for CASSQEGSVETQYF. V usage is TRBV4-1 and J usage is TRBJ2-5; perhaps TRBD2 as D (5 bases). In germline, CDR1 is MGHRA, CDR2 YSYEKL. This CDR3 spans 14 amino acids. Trimming shortened V by 0 bases and J by 5 bases, and 10 bases separated the two germline ends.

Here the CDR3 reads CASSPRLAGESEQYF. CDR3 in DNA: TGTGCCAGCAGCCCCCGACTAGCGGGAGAAAGCGAGCAGTACTTC. The chain uses TRBV7-2 and TRBJ2-5, with TRBD2 matching 12 bases. The J call may not be correct, given that the DNA end is closer to TRBJ2-7. Germline CDR1 SGHTA, CDR2 FQGNSA. The CDR3 is 15 amino acids.

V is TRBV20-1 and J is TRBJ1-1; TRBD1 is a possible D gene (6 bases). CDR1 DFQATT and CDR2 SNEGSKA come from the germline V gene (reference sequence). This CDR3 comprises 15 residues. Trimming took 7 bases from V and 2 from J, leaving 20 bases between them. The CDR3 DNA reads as TGCAGTGTCCCGAAGGGGGGGGCGCTTAACACTGAAGCTTTCTTT. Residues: CSVPKGGALNTEAFF.

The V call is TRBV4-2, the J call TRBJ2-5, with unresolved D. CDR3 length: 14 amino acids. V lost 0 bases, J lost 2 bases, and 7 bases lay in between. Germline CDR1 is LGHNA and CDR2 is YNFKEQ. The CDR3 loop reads CASSQDWLQETQYF. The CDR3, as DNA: TGTGCCAGCAGCCAAGACTGGCTGCAAGAGACCCAGTACTTC.